This TCR beta chain derives from a study of T-cell memory formation after mild COVID-19. Study outcomes and limitations: Memory cells collected pre-infection included some clones that later responded, suggesting cross-reactive memory joined.

This CDR3 has 13 amino acids. In germline, CDR1 is LGHNA, CDR2 YSLEER. The germline V and J ends were trimmed by 4 bases and 6 bases, with 13 bases remaining between them. This clonotype was seen a few times. Its cognate antigen is unknown. Barcoded TCR alpha and TCR beta cDNA libraries with UMIs came from 5'RACE using constant-segment primers. TCRdb called the 5' RACE reads again in MiXCR, with one record for every CDR3 protein. The sample contains fewer than 60,000 distinct CDR3 sequences, roughly 27% of which appear only once. This TCR came from a man in his late teens or twenties who had mild COVID-19 (a few samples of this study predate the infection). Cell type and time point are not known. The rearrangement joins TRBV4-3 to TRBJ2-7; possibly TRBD2 for D (6 bases). Specimen: PBMCs or a T cell subset sorted from them (not recorded which). CDR3 bases: TGCGCCAGCAGCCCTGGGGGGAGCACCGAGCAGTACTTC. Its translation is CASSPGGSTEQYF.